This is a list of T cell receptor beta chains from one sample in a study of T cell responses to AZD1222 COVID-19 vaccine. Assay used: immunoSEQ multiplex PCR; TCRdb lists only in-frame clones, some missing. The sample includes 73,000 or so clones, more than 70% of them seen just once. The specimen was peripheral blood, collected on day 0 of AZD1222 vaccination. The receptors stem from an adult in good health. Each CDR3 is given with its conserved first and last residue. The D gene is left open where the match is weak. The listing skips clone size in some rows; elsewhere it reads once, few, many or a size class.

J: TRBJ2-7
D: .
V: TRBV19
size: once
CDR3: CASDSGYEQYF
DNA: TGTGCCAGTGATAGCGGCTACGAGCAGTACTTC

J: TRBJ1-5
D: .
V: TRBV3-1/TRBV3-2
size: .
CDR3: CASSQEYNQPQHF
DNA: TGTGCCAGCAGCCAAGAGTACAATCAGCCCCAGCATTTT

J: TRBJ2-7
D: .
V: TRBV21-1
size: .
CDR3: CASSLTSSYEQYF
DNA: TGTGCCAGCAGTCTGACAAGTTCCTACGAGCAGTACTTC

J: TRBJ1-3
D: .
V: TRBV2
size: once
CDR3: CASSDIGNTIYF
DNA: TGTGCCAGCAGTGACATTGGGAACACCATATATTTT

J: TRBJ1-1
D: TRBD1
V: TRBV15
size: .
CDR3: CATSRERTGGGTEAFF
DNA: TGTGCCACCAGCAGAGAACGAACAGGGGGAGGGACTGAAGCTTTCTTT

J: TRBJ2-1
D: TRBD1
V: TRBV6-5
size: .
CDR3: CASSTDRGPQYEQFF
DNA: TGTGCCAGCAGTACGGACAGGGGCCCACAATATGAGCAGTTCTTC

J: TRBJ1-1
D: TRBD1
V: TRBV30
size: .
CDR3: CAWSLLGGTGSNTEAFF
DNA: TGTGCCTGGAGTCTCCTCGGGGGGACAGGTTCAAACACTGAAGCTTTCTTT

J: TRBJ1-2
D: TRBD1
V: TRBV28
size: .
CDR3: CASSPGTGILGYGYTF
DNA: TGTGCCAGCAGCCCCGGGACAGGGATTTTGGGCTATGGCTACACCTTC

J: TRBJ1-5
D: .
V: TRBV19
size: .
CDR3: CASSKDGLSNQPQHF
DNA: TGTGCCAGTAGTAAGGACGGACTGAGCAATCAGCCCCAGCATTTT

J: TRBJ1-2
D: .
V: TRBV5-6
size: .
CDR3: CASSWEQGPYGYTF
DNA: TGTGCCAGCAGCTGGGAACAGGGTCCGTATGGCTACACCTTC

J: TRBJ1-4
D: .
V: TRBV7-2
size: once
CDR3: CASSLEQYNEKLFF
DNA: TGTGCCAGCAGCTTAGAACAGTATAATGAAAAACTGTTTTTT

J: TRBJ2-7
D: .
V: TRBV7-2
size: once
CDR3: CASSLVMGPGYEQYF
DNA: TGTGCCAGCAGCTTAGTTATGGGCCCGGGGTACGAGCAGTACTTC

J: TRBJ2-7
D: .
V: TRBV28
size: .
CDR3: CASNSPAGRSSYEQYF
DNA: TGTGCCAGCAACTCTCCGGCGGGGAGGAGCTCCTACGAGCAGTACTTC

J: TRBJ2-7
D: TRBD2
V: TRBV19
size: .
CDR3: CASSRTSGGAAYEQYF
DNA: TGTGCCAGTAGTAGGACTAGCGGGGGGGCAGCCTACGAGCAGTACTTC

J: TRBJ2-7
D: TRBD1
V: TRBV5-6
size: .
CDR3: CASSPGTGGFKEQYF
DNA: TGTGCCAGCAGCCCCGGGACAGGGGGCTTTAAGGAGCAGTACTTC

J: TRBJ2-1
D: TRBD1
V: TRBV28
size: .
CDR3: CASSSGTGTYNEQFF
DNA: TGTGCCAGCAGTTCCGGGACAGGGACCTACAATGAGCAGTTCTTC

J: TRBJ2-4
D: TRBD1
V: TRBV7-8
size: .
CDR3: CASSDNRGRFGKNIQYF
DNA: TGTGCCAGCAGCGATAACAGGGGGCGATTTGGTAAAAACATTCAGTACTTC

J: TRBJ1-2
D: .
V: TRBV19
size: .
CDR3: CASSIGQTTYGYTF
DNA: TGTGCCAGTAGTATAGGACAGACAACCTATGGCTACACCTTC

J: TRBJ2-3
D: .
V: TRBV7-3
size: once
CDR3: CASTIGGQPGDTQYF
DNA: TGTGCCAGCACCATAGGGGGTCAGCCCGGAGATACGCAGTATTTT

J: TRBJ2-1
D: .
V: TRBV11-3
size: .
CDR3: CASSPGYSGDSYNEQFF
DNA: TGTGCCAGCAGCCCGGGTTATTCGGGCGACTCCTACAATGAGCAGTTCTTC

J: TRBJ1-2
D: .
V: TRBV27
size: .
CDR3: CASSGADYGYTF
DNA: TGTGCCAGCAGTGGCGCGGACTATGGCTACACCTTC

J: TRBJ2-5
D: .
V: TRBV5-4
size: .
CDR3: CASSLAGAETQYF
DNA: TGTGCCAGCAGCTTGGCGGGCGCGGAGACCCAGTACTTC

J: TRBJ2-2
D: TRBD1
V: TRBV15
size: .
CDR3: CATSGTGGDTGELFF
DNA: TGTGCCACCAGCGGGACAGGGGGCGACACCGGGGAGCTGTTTTTT

J: TRBJ2-5
D: .
V: TRBV5-1
size: .
CDR3: CASSNSGADQETQYF
DNA: TGCGCCAGCAGCAATAGCGGAGCAGATCAAGAGACCCAGTACTTC

J: TRBJ2-3
D: .
V: TRBV4-3
size: .
CDR3: CASSQERNRVDTQYF
DNA: TGCGCCAGCAGCCAAGAGCGGAATCGGGTAGATACGCAGTATTTT

J: TRBJ1-4
D: .
V: TRBV5-1
size: .
CDR3: CASSPAFMDATVREKLFF
DNA: TGCGCCAGCAGCCCAGCCTTCATGGACGCGACAGTTCGGGAAAAACTGTTTTTT

J: TRBJ2-5
D: TRBD2
V: TRBV28
size: .
CDR3: CASSLDFGGETQYF
DNA: TGTGCCAGCAGTTTAGACTTCGGGGGGGAGACCCAGTACTTC

J: TRBJ1-4
D: .
V: TRBV5-4
size: .
CDR3: CASSAGKQQANEKLFF
DNA: TGTGCCAGCAGCGCTGGGAAACAGCAAGCTAATGAAAAACTGTTTTTT

J: TRBJ2-5
D: TRBD1
V: TRBV30
size: .
CDR3: CAWSVRTGIETQYF
DNA: TGTGCCTGGAGTGTACGGACAGGGATAGAGACCCAGTACTTC

J: TRBJ2-7
D: .
V: TRBV4-2
size: once
CDR3: CASSQGAGKRYEQYF
DNA: TGTGCCAGCAGCCAGGGGGCCGGGAAGAGGTACGAGCAGTACTTC

J: TRBJ1-2
D: .
V: TRBV7-2
size: .
CDR3: CASSFDGANYGYTF
DNA: TGTGCCAGCAGCTTTGACGGGGCTAACTATGGCTACACCTTC

J: TRBJ2-1
D: TRBD2
V: TRBV5-1
size: .
CDR3: CASSSRTSGSHNEQFF
DNA: TGCGCCAGCAGCTCCCGTACTAGCGGGTCCCACAATGAGCAGTTCTTC

J: TRBJ1-4
D: .
V: TRBV27
size: .
CDR3: CASSLGDGNEKLFF
DNA: TGTGCCAGCAGTTTGGGGGACGGTAATGAAAAACTGTTTTTT

J: TRBJ2-7
D: .
V: TRBV19
size: few
CDR3: CASSILGIDEQYF
DNA: TGTGCCAGTAGTATTCTAGGGATCGACGAGCAGTACTTC

J: TRBJ2-5
D: TRBD1
V: TRBV4-1
size: .
CDR3: CASSQDGTEETQYF
DNA: TGCGCCAGCAGCCAAGATGGGACAGAAGAGACCCAGTACTTC

J: TRBJ1-6
D: .
V: TRBV27
size: .
CDR3: CASSLFAGNNSPLHF
DNA: TGTGCCAGCAGTTTATTCGCGGGGAATAATTCACCCCTCCACTTT

J: TRBJ1-5
D: .
V: TRBV27
size: few
CDR3: CASSFTASNQPQHF
DNA: TGTGCCAGCAGTTTTACGGCGAGCAATCAGCCCCAGCATTTT

J: TRBJ2-5
D: .
V: TRBV5-4
size: .
CDR3: CASSLASQGHAQETQYF
DNA: TGTGCCAGCAGCTTGGCTTCGCAGGGCCATGCCCAAGAGACCCAGTACTTC

J: TRBJ1-2
D: .
V: TRBV27
size: .
CDR3: CASSPILSGVHGYTF
DNA: TGTGCCAGCAGTCCCATCCTTTCAGGGGTACATGGCTACACCTTC

J: TRBJ1-1
D: TRBD1
V: TRBV5-8
size: .
CDR3: CASSSTGATEAFF
DNA: TGTGCCAGCAGCTCCACAGGGGCAACTGAAGCTTTCTTT

J: TRBJ2-1
D: .
V: TRBV5-1
size: once
CDR3: CASSLRAGGGSYNEQFF
DNA: TGCGCCAGCAGCTTGAGAGCAGGAGGGGGCTCCTACAATGAGCAGTTCTTC

J: TRBJ2-1
D: .
V: TRBV19
size: .
CDR3: CASTRVGAYNEQFF
DNA: TGTGCCAGTACACGGGTTGGGGCCTACAATGAGCAGTTCTTC

J: TRBJ2-7
D: .
V: TRBV6-6
size: .
CDR3: CALADSTGEQYF
DNA: TGTGCCCTTGCGGACTCGACAGGTGAGCAGTACTTC

J: TRBJ1-2
D: TRBD1
V: TRBV7-9
size: once
CDR3: CASSSTLDREDYGYTF
DNA: TGTGCCAGCAGCTCGACTTTAGACAGGGAAGACTATGGCTACACCTTC

J: TRBJ1-2
D: TRBD1
V: TRBV19
size: .
CDR3: CASRGTGNNTF
DNA: TGTGCCAGTAGAGGGACAGGGAACAACACCTTC

J: TRBJ2-3
D: TRBD2
V: TRBV7-2
size: .
CDR3: CASRIAGGTDTQYF
DNA: TGTGCCAGCCGCATAGCGGGAGGGACAGATACGCAGTATTTT

J: TRBJ2-1
D: .
V: TRBV11-3
size: .
CDR3: CASSYDSSYNEQFF
DNA: TGTGCCAGCAGCTACGACAGCTCCTACAATGAGCAGTTCTTC

J: TRBJ2-7
D: .
V: TRBV25-1
size: .
CDR3: CASSAGSEQYF
DNA: TGTGCCAGCAGTGCAGGGAGCGAGCAGTACTTC

J: TRBJ2-3
D: TRBD2
V: TRBV7-9
size: .
CDR3: CASSSFLAGWGGDTQYF
DNA: TGTGCCAGCAGCTCCTTTCTAGCGGGTTGGGGAGGAGATACGCAGTATTTT

J: TRBJ2-7
D: .
V: TRBV19
size: .
CDR3: CASSIPSGSDDEQYF
DNA: TGTGCCAGTAGCATTCCCTCTGGGTCCGACGACGAGCAGTACTTC